These 21 T cell receptor beta chains share one sample of origin, sequenced in a study of low-dose radiotherapy and immunotherapy resistance in tumors. TRAV- and TRBV-specific primers primed first-strand cDNA, covering alpha and beta chains. It was with a constant-region primer and a V-primer adapter that TCRs were amplified over around 20 PCR cycles. From the reads, TCRdb called clonotypes with MiXCR, one entry per CDR3 protein. The table has more than 12,000 distinct CDR3 sequences, approximately 50% seen once. Receptor source: a human donor with advanced metastatic prostate, ovarian, gallbladder or colorectal cancer (not recorded which). This table probably holds off-target reads from a library built for another chain.

This clonotype was seen only a few times. The chain employs TRBV29-1 and TRBJ2-1; 7 nucleotides agree with TRBD1. The trim removed 7 bases at V and 5 bases at J, leaving 2 bases unmatched. Germline V gives CDR1 SQVTM, CDR2 ANQGSEA. The CDR3 runs 11 residues. CDR3 sequence (DNA): TGCAGCGGGGACAGCCACAATGAGCAGTTCTTC. It encodes CSGDSHNEQFF.

CDR3 residues: CASSPLRLDGRLGQYF. CDR3 in DNA: TGTGCCAGCAGCCCCCTCAGACTAGACGGCAGACTGGGGCAGTACTTC. The chain is built from TRBV28 and TRBJ2-7; D is possibly TRBD2 (6 bases). The CDR3 sequence is 16 residues long. CDR1 is MDHEN and CDR2 is SYDVKM in the germline V gene. V was pared by 6 bases and J by 9 bases, with 27 bases between. Drawing the rest from reference TRBV28 and TRBJ2-7, the complete variable domain is DVKVTQSSRYLVKRTGEKVFLECVQDMDHENMFWYRQDPGLGLRLIYFSYDVKMKEKGDIPEGYSVSREKKERFSLILESASTNQTSMYLCASSPLRLDGRLGQYFGPGTRLTVT.

This clonotype is medium-sized (0.01 to 0.1%) within its sample. The chain employs TRBV5-1 and TRBJ2-1; D is undetermined. CDR1 is SGHRS, CDR2 YFSETQ, per germline. CDR3 length: 12 amino acids. V lost 0 bases to trimming and J lost 11 bases, with 9 bases between them. CDR3 coding DNA: TGCGCCAGCAGCTTGGGTTGGCGGAAGCAGTTCTTC. Amino acids: CASSLGWRKQFF.

The chain uses TRBV5-1 and TRBJ1-1; unclear D gene. Germline V lookup: CDR1 SGHRS, CDR2 YFSETQ. Trimming shortened V by 3 bases and J by 4 bases, and 16 bases separated the two germline ends. This CDR3 contains 15 residues. The CDR3: CASSSRTDLSTEAFF. CDR3 nucleotides: TGCGCCAGCAGCTCCCGGACGGATTTGAGCACTGAAGCTTTCTTT. The whole variable domain, filled in from reference TRBV5-1 and TRBJ1-1, reads KAGVTQTPRYLIKTRGQQVTLSCSPISGHRSVSWYQQTPGQGLQFLFEYFSETQRNKGNFPGRFSGRQFSNSRSEMNVSTLELGDSALYLCASSSRTDLSTEAFFGQGTRLTVV.

This clonotype was observed a handful of times. The rearrangement uses TRBV29-1 and TRBJ1-1, with unresolved D. Trimming removed 3 bases from V and 4 bases from J, with 12 bases in between. Germline CDR1 and CDR2: SQVTM and ANQGSEA. The CDR3 runs to 13 residues. CDR3 bases: TGCAGCGTTGAGGAGGTAGGAGGCACTGAAGCTTTCTTT. Amino acid sequence: CSVEEVGGTEAFF.

This chain links TRBV20-1 with TRBJ2-1, with 11 bases identical to TRBD2. From germline, CDR1 is DFQATT and CDR2 SNEGSKA (reference sequence). The CDR3 sequence is 15 residues long. Trimming cost V 3 bases and J 9 bases; bases outside gene matches: 10. The CDR3 bases are TGCAGTGCTAGCCTTACTAGCGGGAGTATTAGTGAGCAGTTCTTC. Its translation: CSASLTSGSISEQFF.

This clonotype was counted a few times. The rearrangement links TRBV7-2 to TRBJ1-4, with unresolved D. The CDR3 sequence is 14 residues long. Trimming took 1 base from V and 4 from J, leaving 7 bases between them. CDR1 and CDR2 (germline): SGHTA, FQGNSA. CDR3 loop: CASSLDSNNEKLFF. CDR3 DNA: TGTGCCAGCAGCTTAGACAGTAATAATGAAAAACTGTTTTTT.

The chain couples TRBV5-1 to TRBJ2-1; perhaps D is TRBD1 or TRBD2 (5 bases each). Trimming removed 6 bases at V and 3 bases at J, with 10 bases between. Germline CDR1 and CDR2: SGHRS and YFSETQ. CDR3 length: 13 residues. CDR3 in DNA: TGCGCCAGCACTAGGGACCTCTACAATGAGCAGTTCTTC. Translating gives CASTRDLYNEQFF.

The chain has TRBV9 and TRBJ2-1; TRBD2 agrees at 8 bases. This CDR3 comprises 15 residues. CDR1 is SGDLS, CDR2 YYNGEE, per germline. The V gene end was trimmed by 0 bases and the J gene end by 9 bases; junction bases not matched to a gene: 8. CDR3 coding DNA: TGTGCCAGCAGCGTAGAATGGGCTAGCGGGCTTGAGCAGTTCTTC. Its translation: CASSVEWASGLEQFF.

This sequence joins TRBV5-6 and TRBJ1-2; D remains unclear. V was pared by 0 bases and J by 2 bases, with 11 bases between. The V gene's germline CDR1 is SGHDT and CDR2 YYEEEE. This CDR3 is 15 amino acids long. The CDR3 here is CASSLGDRVNYGYTF. In nucleotides, the CDR3 is TGTGCCAGCAGCTTGGGCGACCGGGTGAACTATGGCTACACCTTC.

J is TRBJ2-7 and V is TRBV11-2; D unclear. Trimming left V 5 bases short and J 1 base short, with 9 bases between. This CDR3 is built from 13 residues. CDR1 and CDR2 from the germline V gene are SGHAT and FQNNGV. This CDR3 reads CASSPVVSYEQYF. In nucleotides, the CDR3 is TGTGCCAGCAGCCCGGTGGTATCCTACGAGCAGTACTTC.

The chain employs TRBV5-1 and TRBJ1-1; tentatively, D is TRBD1 (5 bases). There are 13 residues in the CDR3. CDR1 and CDR2 from the germline V gene are SGHRS and YFSETQ. Trimming pared 5 bases from V and 3 bases from J, leaving 11 bases between. The CDR3 coding sequence is TGCGCCAGCAGGAGAGGGGTTGACACTGAAGCTTTCTTT. This translates into CASRRGVDTEAFF.

The rearrangement links TRBV19 to TRBJ1-2, with 9 bases lining up with TRBD1. In germline, CDR1 is LNHDA, CDR2 SQIVND (reference sequence). V lost 4 bases, J lost 6 bases, and 3 bases stayed unmatched. CDR3 length: 13 residues. The CDR3 DNA reads as TGTGCCAGTAGTAAAAGGACAGGGGATGGCTACACCTTC. As protein: CASSKRTGDGYTF.

This sequence joins TRBV28 and TRBJ2-7, with a tentative D call TRBD1 (5 bases). CDR3 length equals 15 residues. Trimming took off 5 bases at V and 6 bases at J, with 20 bases between the two ends. CDR1 and CDR2 (germline): MDHEN, SYDVKM. This CDR3 reads CASSPGAQGLLEQYF. CDR3 nucleotide sequence: TGTGCCAGCAGTCCCGGTGCGCAGGGCTTGCTCGAGCAGTACTTC.

CDR3 sequence reads: CASSQEGGMAYNEQFF. The DNA for the CDR3 is TGTGCCAGCAGCCAAGAGGGCGGGATGGCCTACAATGAGCAGTTCTTC. The rearrangement uses TRBV3-1 and TRBJ2-1; D is perhaps TRBD2 (6 bases). CDR1 is LGHDT, CDR2 YNNKEL, per germline (reference sequence). Between the trimmed V and J ends, which lost 0 bases and 2 bases, there was a span of 11 bases. The CDR3 covers 16 residues.

The chain carries TRBV12-3 or TRBV12-4 and TRBJ2-2, with 7 bases lining up with TRBD2. CDR3 length: 16 residues. V lost 11 bases, J lost 5 bases, and 17 bases stayed unmatched. The CDR3 DNA sequence: TGTGCCGGCCGACACTCACGGCGGGGGAAGACCGGGGAGCTGTTTTTT. This sequence encodes CAGRHSRRGKTGELFF.

V usage is TRBV11-2 and J usage is TRBJ2-3; 10 bases fit TRBD2. The CDR3 contains 15 residues. J gave up 4 bases and V 2 bases, and 3 bases lay outside the gene matches. Germline assignment: CDR1 SGHAT and CDR2 FQNNGV. CDR3 coding DNA: TGTGCCAGCAGCTTACTAGCGGGAGCCCCAGATACGCAGTATTTT. This codes for CASSLLAGAPDTQYF.

The chain is built from TRBV12-3 or TRBV12-4 and TRBJ2-6, with unresolved D. This CDR3 spans 14 amino acids. V lost 10 bases to trimming and J lost 1 base, with 11 bases between them. CDR3 loop: CANIGKSGANVLTF. The CDR3, as DNA: TGTGCCAACATCGGAAAGTCTGGGGCCAACGTCCTGACTTTC.

This clonotype was seen only a few times. This sequence joins TRBV11-2 and TRBJ2-5; 8 bases are a match to TRBD2. From germline, CDR1 is SGHAT and CDR2 FQNNGV. Germline trimming cut 5 bases from V and 4 bases from J; bases unmatched to any gene: 12. This CDR3 contains 16 residues. The CDR3 spells CASSLGGGGSGETQYF. The CDR3 DNA reads TGTGCCAGCAGCCTCGGGGGGGGAGGGTCGGGAGAGACCCAGTACTTC.

The rearrangement uses TRBV19 and TRBJ1-2; weak D call: TRBD1 (6 bases). The germline V gene has CDR1 LNHDA and CDR2 SQIVND (reference sequence). With 3 bases removed from V and 0 bases from J, the gap between germline ends came to 8 bases. The CDR3 runs 14 residues. The CDR3: CASSIGQSNYGYTF. In DNA, the CDR3 is TGTGCCAGTAGTATCGGACAGTCTAACTATGGCTACACCTTC. Drawing the rest from reference TRBV19 and TRBJ1-2, the complete variable domain is DGGITQSPKYLFRKEGQNVTLSCEQNLNHDAMYWYRQDPGQGLRLIYYSQIVNDFQKGDIAEGYSVSREKKESFPLTVTSAQKNPTAFYLCASSIGQSNYGYTFGSGTRLTVV.

This chain joins TRBV5-4 and TRBJ2-3; TRBD2 might be the D (6 bases). The V end lost 4 bases, the J end lost 2 bases, and 14 bases lay between the germline ends. The CDR3 totals 15 residues. Germline CDR1 and CDR2: SGHNT and YYREEE (reference sequence). CDR3 sequence: CASSHPSVDTDTQYF. DNA for the CDR3: TGTGCCAGCAGCCACCCTAGCGTTGACACAGATACGCAGTATTTT.